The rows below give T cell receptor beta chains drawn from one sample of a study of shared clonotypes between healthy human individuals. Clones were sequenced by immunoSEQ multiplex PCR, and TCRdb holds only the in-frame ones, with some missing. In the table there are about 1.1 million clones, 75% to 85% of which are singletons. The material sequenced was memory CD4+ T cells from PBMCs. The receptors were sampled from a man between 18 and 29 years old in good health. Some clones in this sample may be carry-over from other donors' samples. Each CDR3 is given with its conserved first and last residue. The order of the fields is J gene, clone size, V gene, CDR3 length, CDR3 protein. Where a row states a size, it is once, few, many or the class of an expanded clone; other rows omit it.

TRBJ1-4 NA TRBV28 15 CASSPPRGGFEKLFF
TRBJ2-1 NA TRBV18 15 CASSAWTGRRNEQFF
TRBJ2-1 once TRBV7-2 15 CASSTSGPSYNEQFF
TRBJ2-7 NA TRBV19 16 CASSMGSGGSPYEQYF
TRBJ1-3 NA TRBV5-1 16 CASSDGTALSGNTIYF
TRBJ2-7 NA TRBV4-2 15 CASSQDWRSAYEQYF
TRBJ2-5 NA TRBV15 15 CATSRDGGHQETQYF
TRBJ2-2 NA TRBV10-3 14 CAIGGQGPPGELFF
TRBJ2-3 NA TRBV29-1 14 CSGVAGGSTDTQYF
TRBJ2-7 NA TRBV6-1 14 CASSEGTSRYEQYF
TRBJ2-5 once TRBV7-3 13 CASSLQPQETQYF
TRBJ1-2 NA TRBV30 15 CASHRLRVDNYGYTF
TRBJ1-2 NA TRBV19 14 CASSSNRGLSGYTF
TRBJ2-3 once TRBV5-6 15 CASSAGTSGTDTQYF
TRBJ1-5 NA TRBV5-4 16 CASSLDPGQPNQPQHF
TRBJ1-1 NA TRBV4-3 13 CASSQERTAEAFF
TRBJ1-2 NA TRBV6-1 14 CASSDSSRSYGYTF
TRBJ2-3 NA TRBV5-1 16 CASSFPWQSSTDTQYF
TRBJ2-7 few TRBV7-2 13 CASSLAGTDEQYF
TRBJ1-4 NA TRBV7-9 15 CASSPQGGGNEKLFF
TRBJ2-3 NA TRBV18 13 CASSPPLEVTQYF
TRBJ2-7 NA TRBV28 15 CASTPGGQFLYEQYF
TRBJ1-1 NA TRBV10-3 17 CAISESAPAGGNTEAFF
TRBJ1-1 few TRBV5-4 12 CASSYAQTEAFF
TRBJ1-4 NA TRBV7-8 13 CASQDSGNEKLFF
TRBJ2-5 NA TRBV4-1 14 CASSQLVGIETQYF
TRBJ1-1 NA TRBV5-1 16 CASSLKVGGANTEAFF
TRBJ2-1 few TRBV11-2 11 CASSLFDEQFF
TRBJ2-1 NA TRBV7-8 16 CASSFSGTGVYNEQFF
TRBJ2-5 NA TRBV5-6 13 CASSLAGAETQYF
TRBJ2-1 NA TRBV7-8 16 CASSLPRGAGSNEQFF
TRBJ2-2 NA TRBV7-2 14 CASSPGTNTGELFF
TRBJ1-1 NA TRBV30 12 CAWGKGIPEAFF
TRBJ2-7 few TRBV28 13 CASSFVSSYEQYF
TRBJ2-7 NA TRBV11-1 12 CASSAVLREQYF
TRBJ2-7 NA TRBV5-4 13 CASSVGQGDEQYF
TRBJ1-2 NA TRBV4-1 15 CASSPRDSSNYGYTF
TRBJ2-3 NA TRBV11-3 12 CASSSDRGTQYF
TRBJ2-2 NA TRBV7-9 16 CASSPPGLRDTGELFF
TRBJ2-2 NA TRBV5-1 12 CASSLGPGELFF
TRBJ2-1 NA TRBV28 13 CASSPGPRREQFF
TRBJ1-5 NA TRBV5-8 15 CASSKGQVSNQPQHF
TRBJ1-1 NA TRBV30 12 CAWDRENTEAFF
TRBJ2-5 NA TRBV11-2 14 CASRSSGSGETQYF
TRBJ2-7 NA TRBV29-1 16 CSVDLAGSLGKYEQYF
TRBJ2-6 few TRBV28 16 CASSPGTGGGANVLTF
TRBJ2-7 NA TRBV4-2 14 CASSKTGGRLEQYF
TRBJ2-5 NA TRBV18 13 CASSPGGEETQYF
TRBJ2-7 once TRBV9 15 CASSVGLLSSYEQYF
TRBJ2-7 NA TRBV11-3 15 CASSYLSGDFYEQYF
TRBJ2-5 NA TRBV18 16 CASSGGLAGTAETQYF
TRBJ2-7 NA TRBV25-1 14 CASRVTGRRGEQYF
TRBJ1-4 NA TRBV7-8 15 CASSLDGVLGEKLFF
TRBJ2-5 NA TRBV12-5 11 CASGTSKTQYF
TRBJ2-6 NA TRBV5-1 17 CASSSTKTGSGANVLTF
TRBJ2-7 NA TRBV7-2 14 CASSSTHFLGEQYF
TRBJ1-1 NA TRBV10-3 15 CAISTTGTMNTEAFF
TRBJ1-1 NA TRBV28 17 CASSHADRVRMNTEAFF
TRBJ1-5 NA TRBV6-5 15 CASRPGTGSNQPQHF